Given below is one T cell receptor beta chain in context. This entry belongs to a study of blood T cell repertoires in COVID-19. Overall study context: The United States, Italy and Spain provided the acute and convalescent COVID-19 samples. The cDNA or gDNA used as material had been derived from T cells, B-cell-depleted T cells, or PBMCs.

The Seattle patients, enrolled during active infection, were followed longitudinally. As handled by the study authors: Reference gene primers were amplified, and this amplification served to estimate nucleated cell counts. Clones were sequenced by immunoSEQ multiplex PCR, and TCRdb holds only the in-frame ones, with some missing. The DNA was the basis for D and trimming; V, J and clone size are from that table. Here the sample spans roughly 250,000 clones, approximately 92% being singletons. The receptor's source is a person aged 18 to 29 with COVID-19, enrolled during active disease. Sequenced input: peripheral blood.

In nucleotides, the CDR3 is TGCGCCAGCAGCCAAGATCGTCCGGCGGGAGGGTACACAGATACGCAGTATTTT. Protein product: CASSQDRPAGGYTDTQYF. J is TRBJ2-3 and V is TRBV4-1; TRBD2 matches at 9 bases. The CDR3 covers 18 residues. In germline, CDR1 is MGHRA, CDR2 YSYEKL. V was pared by 0 bases and J by 2 bases, with 9 bases of the junction left unmatched.